This entry concerns a single T cell receptor (beta chain). Germline-derived CDR1 and CDR2 are KGHSH and LQKENI. The CDR3 is 14 amino acids. The germline V and J ends were trimmed by 0 bases and 4 bases, with 10 bases remaining between them. RNA originated from duplicate vials containing over 130,000 sorted CD8+ T cells per subset. A UMI-labeled 5' RACE approach was the method that produced the TCR beta libraries. Each CDR3 protein gets one entry after TCRdb re-called the 5' RACE reads with MiXCR. The sample consists of about 7,900 distinct CDR3 sequences, roughly 3.9% of them appearing once. This sample stems from a study of human CD8 memory T cell subsets.

What was sequenced was CD8+ T cells from PBMCs. The V and J genes are TRBV18 and TRBJ2-7, with TRBD1 as a possible D gene (5 bases). The clonotype comes from a human donor in good health. CDR3 nucleotide sequence: TGTGCCAGCTCACCACCGCCAGGGCTATACGAGCAGTACTTC. Its protein is CASSPPPGLYEQYF.